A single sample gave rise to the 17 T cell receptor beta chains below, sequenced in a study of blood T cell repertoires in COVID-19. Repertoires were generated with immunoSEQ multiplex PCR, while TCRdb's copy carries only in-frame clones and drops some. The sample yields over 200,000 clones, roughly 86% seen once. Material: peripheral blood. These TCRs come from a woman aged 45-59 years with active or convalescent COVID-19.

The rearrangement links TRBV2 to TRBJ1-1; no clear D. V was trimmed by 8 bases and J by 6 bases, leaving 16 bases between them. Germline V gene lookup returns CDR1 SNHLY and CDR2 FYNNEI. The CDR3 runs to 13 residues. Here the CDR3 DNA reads TGTGCCAGCTCGACGCGAGAGGGTTCTGAAGCTTTCTTT. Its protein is CASSTREGSEAFF.

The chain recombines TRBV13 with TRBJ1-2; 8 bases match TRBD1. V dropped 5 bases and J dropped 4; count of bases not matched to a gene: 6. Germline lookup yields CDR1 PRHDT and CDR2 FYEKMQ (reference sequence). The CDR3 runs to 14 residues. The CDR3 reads CASSRTGLSYGYTF. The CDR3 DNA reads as TGTGCCAGCAGCCGGACAGGGTTGAGCTATGGCTACACCTTC.

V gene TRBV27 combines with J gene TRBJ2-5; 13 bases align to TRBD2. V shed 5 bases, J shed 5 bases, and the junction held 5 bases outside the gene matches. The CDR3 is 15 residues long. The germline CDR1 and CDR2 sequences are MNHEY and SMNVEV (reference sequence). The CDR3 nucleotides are TGTGCCAGCAGTAGGACTAGCGGGAGATTCGAGACCCAGTACTTC. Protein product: CASSRTSGRFETQYF.

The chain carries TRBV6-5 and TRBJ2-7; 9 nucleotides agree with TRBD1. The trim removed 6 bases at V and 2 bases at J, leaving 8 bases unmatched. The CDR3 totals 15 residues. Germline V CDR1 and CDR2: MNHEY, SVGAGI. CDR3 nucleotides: TGTGCCAGCAGGGGGGCCGGGACAGGGACCTACGAGCAGTACTTC. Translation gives CASRGAGTGTYEQYF.

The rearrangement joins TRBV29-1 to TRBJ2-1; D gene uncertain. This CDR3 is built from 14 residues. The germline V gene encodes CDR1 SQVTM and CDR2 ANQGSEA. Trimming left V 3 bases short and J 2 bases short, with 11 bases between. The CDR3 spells CSVERLVTYNEQFF. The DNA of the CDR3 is TGCAGCGTTGAGAGGCTGGTAACCTACAATGAGCAGTTCTTC.

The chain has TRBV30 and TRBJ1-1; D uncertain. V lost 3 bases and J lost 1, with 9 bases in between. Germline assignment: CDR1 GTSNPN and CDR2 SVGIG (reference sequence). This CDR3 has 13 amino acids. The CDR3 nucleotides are TGTGCCTGGAGGTTTGCAGGGAACACTGAAGCTTTCTTT. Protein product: CAWRFAGNTEAFF.

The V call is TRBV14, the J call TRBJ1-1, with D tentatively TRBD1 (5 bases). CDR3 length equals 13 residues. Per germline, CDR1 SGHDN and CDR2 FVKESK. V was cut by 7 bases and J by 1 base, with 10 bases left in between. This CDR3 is CASKWGRNTEAFF. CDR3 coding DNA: TGTGCCAGCAAATGGGGCAGGAACACTGAAGCTTTCTTT.

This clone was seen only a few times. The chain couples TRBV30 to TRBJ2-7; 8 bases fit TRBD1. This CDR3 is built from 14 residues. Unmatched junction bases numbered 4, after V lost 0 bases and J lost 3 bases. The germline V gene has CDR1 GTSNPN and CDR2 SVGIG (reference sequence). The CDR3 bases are TGTGCCTGGAGTGTAGGACAGGGTAACTACGAGCAGTACTTC. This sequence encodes CAWSVGQGNYEQYF.

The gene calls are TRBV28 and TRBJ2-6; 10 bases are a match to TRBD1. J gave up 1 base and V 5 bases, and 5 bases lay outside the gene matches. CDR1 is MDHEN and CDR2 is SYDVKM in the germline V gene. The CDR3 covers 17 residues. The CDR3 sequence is CASSPGQGTSGANVLTF. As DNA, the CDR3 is TGTGCCAGCAGTCCGGGACAGGGGACATCTGGGGCCAACGTCCTGACTTTC.

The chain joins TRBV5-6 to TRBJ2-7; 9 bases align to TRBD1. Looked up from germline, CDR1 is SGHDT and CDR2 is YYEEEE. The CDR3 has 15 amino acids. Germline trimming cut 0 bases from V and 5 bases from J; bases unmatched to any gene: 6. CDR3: CASSLDRGLSHEQYF. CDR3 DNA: TGTGCCAGCAGCTTGGACAGGGGGCTGAGCCACGAGCAGTACTTC. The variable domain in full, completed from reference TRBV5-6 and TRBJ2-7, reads DAGVTQSPTHLIKTRGQQVTLRCSPKSGHDTVSWYQQALGQGPQFIFQYYEEEERQRGNFPDRFSGHQFPNYSSELNVNALLLGDSALYLCASSLDRGLSHEQYFGPGTRLTVT.

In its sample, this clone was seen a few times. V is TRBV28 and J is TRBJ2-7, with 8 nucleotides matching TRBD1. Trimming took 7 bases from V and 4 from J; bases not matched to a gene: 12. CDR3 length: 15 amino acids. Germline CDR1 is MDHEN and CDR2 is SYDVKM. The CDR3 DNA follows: TGTGCCAGCAATATTCGGGCAGGGGGCGGGTACGAGCAGTACTTC. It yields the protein CASNIRAGGGYEQYF.

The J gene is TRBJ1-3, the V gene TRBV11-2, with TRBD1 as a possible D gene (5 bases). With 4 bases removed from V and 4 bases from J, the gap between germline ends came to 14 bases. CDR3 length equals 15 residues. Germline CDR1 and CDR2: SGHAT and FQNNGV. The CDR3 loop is CASSSPRGGGNTIYF. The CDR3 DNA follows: TGTGCCAGCAGCTCCCCCCGTGGGGGGGGAAACACCATATATTTT.

The CDR3, as DNA: TGTGCCAGCAGCTTGCGGGGACAGGGGGCCTACGAGCAGTACGTC. Protein sequence: CASSLRGQGAYEQYV. The J gene is TRBJ2-7, the V gene TRBV5-5; TRBD1 agrees at 11 bases. V shed 1 base and J 2 bases; nucleotides not matched to a gene: 2. From germline, CDR1 is SGHKS and CDR2 YYEKEE (reference sequence). The CDR3 extends over 15 amino acids.

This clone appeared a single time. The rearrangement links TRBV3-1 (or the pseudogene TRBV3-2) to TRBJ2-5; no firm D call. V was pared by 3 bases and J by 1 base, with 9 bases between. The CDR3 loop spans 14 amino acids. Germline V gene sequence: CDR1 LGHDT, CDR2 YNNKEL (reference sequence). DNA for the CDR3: TGTGCCAGCAGCCATCAGGTTGTCCAAGAGACCCAGTACTTC. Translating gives CASSHQVVQETQYF.

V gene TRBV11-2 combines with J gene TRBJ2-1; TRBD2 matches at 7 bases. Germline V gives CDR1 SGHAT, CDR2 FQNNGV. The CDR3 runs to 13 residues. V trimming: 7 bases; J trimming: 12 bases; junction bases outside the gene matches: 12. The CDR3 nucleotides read TGTGCCAGCACCCGGTGGAGCGGGGACCCGCAGTTCTTC. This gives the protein CASTRWSGDPQFF.

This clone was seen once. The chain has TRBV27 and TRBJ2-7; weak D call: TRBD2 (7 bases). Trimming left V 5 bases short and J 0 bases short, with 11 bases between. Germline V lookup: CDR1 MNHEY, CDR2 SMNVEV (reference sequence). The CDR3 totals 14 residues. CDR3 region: CASSRGRGSYEQYV. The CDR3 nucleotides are TGTGCCAGCAGTAGGGGGAGGGGCTCCTACGAGCAGTACGTC.

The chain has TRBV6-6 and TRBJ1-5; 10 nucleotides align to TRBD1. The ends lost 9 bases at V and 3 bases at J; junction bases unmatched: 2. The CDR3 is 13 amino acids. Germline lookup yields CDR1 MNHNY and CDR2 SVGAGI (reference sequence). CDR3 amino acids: CARGTGVNQPQHF. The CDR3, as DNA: TGTGCCAGGGGGACAGGGGTCAATCAGCCCCAGCATTTT.